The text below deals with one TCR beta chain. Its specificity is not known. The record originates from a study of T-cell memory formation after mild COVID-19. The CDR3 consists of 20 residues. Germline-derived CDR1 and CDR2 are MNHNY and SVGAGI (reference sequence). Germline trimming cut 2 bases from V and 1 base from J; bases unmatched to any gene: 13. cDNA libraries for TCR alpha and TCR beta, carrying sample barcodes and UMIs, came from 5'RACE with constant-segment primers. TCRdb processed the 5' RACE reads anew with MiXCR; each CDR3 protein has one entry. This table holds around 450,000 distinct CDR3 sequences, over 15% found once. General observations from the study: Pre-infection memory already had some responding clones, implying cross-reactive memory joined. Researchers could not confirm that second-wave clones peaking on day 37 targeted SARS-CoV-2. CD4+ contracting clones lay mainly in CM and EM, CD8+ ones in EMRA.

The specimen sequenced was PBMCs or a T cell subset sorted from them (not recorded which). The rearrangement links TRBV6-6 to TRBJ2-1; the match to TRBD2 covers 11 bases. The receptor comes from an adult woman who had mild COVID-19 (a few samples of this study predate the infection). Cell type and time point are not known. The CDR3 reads CASSYPGSSGGFESYNEQFF. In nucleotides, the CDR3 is TGTGCCAGCAGTTACCCCGGGTCTAGCGGGGGGTTTGAGTCCTACAATGAGCAGTTCTTC.